The T cell receptor (beta chain) described here comes from a study of blood T cell repertoires in COVID-19. Study-level background: The origin of the acute and convalescent COVID-19 samples was the United States, Italy and Spain. PBMCs, B-cell-depleted T cells, or T cells provided the cDNA or gDNA that made up the material.

Original methodology: Amplification from reference gene primers served as the basis for estimated nucleated cell counts. Clones were sequenced by immunoSEQ multiplex PCR, and TCRdb holds only the in-frame ones, with some missing. That table gives V, J and clone size, and the DNA gave D and trimming. The table records about 240,000 clones, about 90% of them present only once. V lost 5 bases and J lost 9; bases outside the gene matches: 10. Germline lookup yields CDR1 SGHNT and CDR2 YENEEA. This CDR3 has 14 amino acids. This chain connects TRBV11-3 to TRBJ2-1; 7 bases fit TRBD1. This TCR derives from a man in his fifties or sixties who had recovered from COVID-19. Sequences were obtained from peripheral blood. The CDR3 sequence: CASSLSSQGTEQFF. DNA of the CDR3: TGTGCCAGCAGCCTATCGTCACAGGGGACTGAGCAGTTCTTC.